This paragraph reports one T cell receptor beta chain. These data belong to a study of blood T cell repertoires in COVID-19. V shed 1 base and J shed 5 bases, with 4 bases lying between them. The CDR3 is made up of 12 amino acids. CDR1 is SGDLS and CDR2 is YYNGEE in the germline V gene. The protocol was immunoSEQ multiplex PCR, while the TCRdb copy is restricted to in-frame clones and leaves out a portion. Altogether roughly 170,000 clones are present, 85% to 90% being singletons, with the ten largest covering 2.5% to 3.5%. What was sequenced was peripheral blood. The receptor comes from a man between 35 and 55 years old with active or convalescent COVID-19. The gene calls are TRBV9 and TRBJ2-1, with D unclear. The CDR3: CASSVRDNEQFF. The CDR3 DNA follows: TGTGCCAGCAGCGTACGGGACAATGAGCAGTTCTTC.